This T cell receptor (beta chain) was sequenced for a study of coeliac disease (dated 2022 in TCRdb). Context from the whole study: Each coeliac patient was placed into one of three groups: newly diagnosed active disease, refractory coeliac disease type I, or disease controlled by a gluten-free diet. TRB sequencing was successfully performed on samples from fewer than 35 subjects, among which 20 to 25 paired bulk unsorted intraepithelial and lamina propria cell samples were included. Of the approximately 30 patients in the full study, around 22 had coeliac disease confirmed by serology and 8 were controls with non-small intestinal disorders. Because high-resolution HLA typing was not available, biased TRBV7-2 usage was examined as a proof of principle. The study was aimed at characterising TR repertoires of small intestinal T cells in active, refractory type I and gluten-free-diet-treated coeliac disease. Next-generation sequencing of rearranged TRB and TRG CDR3 regions was used on small intestinal lymphocyte fractions taken from coeliac and non-coeliac patients. The paper's findings and limits, for the study overall: Cross-contamination between compartments was possible, because separating intraepithelial cells from lamina propria cells did not produce high-purity fractions. TRB repertoires were mostly private, with most amino acid sequences found in only one sample, and V-gene usage showed no significant difference between disease groups. The approach was considered by the authors to be unsuitable for unbiased detection of gliadin-specific T cells, as gliadin-specific T cells are scarce and rarely shared between patients. Compared with controls, active coeliac intraepithelial and lamina propria samples had TRB and TRG repertoires of lower clonality, which suggests that diverse T cells were recruited.

The method was the immunoSEQ multiplex PCR assay. The TR loci were subjected to amplification by multiplexed PCR, for which V gene segments served as targets of the forward primers and J gene segments as targets of the reverse primers. The amplified CDR3 regions were sequenced using the Illumina HiSeq System. In the original analysis: A nearest-neighbour algorithm merged closely related reads to remove PCR and sequencing errors and collapse data into unique sequences. Repertoires were summarised by clonality and by T cell density, defined as TR molecules per amount of genomic DNA input. CDR3 amino acid sequences present in at least 80% of unsorted samples were defined as public TRs, and these public TRs were then tested for differential abundance between coeliac and control samples. Kruskal-Wallis tests followed by Dunn post-tests were used to test for differences in clonality and density between disease groups. TCRdb took over this immuneACCESS table, retaining in-frame rearrangements with V and J assigned. Such tables are incomplete; in checked studies, under half of the missing clones stem from an unresolved V gene, and the remainder is unexplained. The D gene and trimming were derived from the DNA, and the V and J assignments and clone size from that table. This sample lists around 5,600 clones; approximately 54% were detected once. In total, the top ten clones hold about 6% of the sample.

V is pruned by 3 bases and J by 6 bases, leaving 16 bases of the junction without a gene match. From its cysteine to its phenylalanine, the CDR3 spans 18 amino acids. The kept DNA is CDR3 alone, 54 bases in frame from the first base. The germline V gene specifies ENHRY as CDR1 and SYGVKD as CDR2. Judged by its sample share, this clone qualifies as medium-sized (0.01 to 0.1%). There is no known antigen for this receptor. No per-base quality is available; no much larger clone lies one base away. Cells were frozen in liquid nitrogen in DMSO/FBS as aliquots of approximately 500,000 cells, with a single aliquot from each fraction going to sequencing. Every one of the 30 patients in the study had endoscopy and a small intestinal biopsy. Intraepithelial cells were released by stirring biopsies for one hour at 37°C in RPMI containing EGTA, MgCl2 and 1% FBS. Genomic DNA was extracted from frozen unsorted cell fractions using the Qiagen DNeasy blood extraction kit.

The chain is assembled from TRBV10-3 and TRBJ1-2; the junction holds 10 bases that match TRBD1. The sample was intraepithelial lymphocytes from the gut. The intended sense of this specimen's cell subset or site label: intraepithelial cell (IEC) fraction of small intestinal biopsy. This clonotype was sampled from a woman under 40 with active celiac disease. The DNA is as follows: TGTGCCATCAGTGACCAGAAAACGGGACAGGGGATGGAAAATGGCTACACCTTC. This yields the protein CAISDQKTGQGMENGYTF.